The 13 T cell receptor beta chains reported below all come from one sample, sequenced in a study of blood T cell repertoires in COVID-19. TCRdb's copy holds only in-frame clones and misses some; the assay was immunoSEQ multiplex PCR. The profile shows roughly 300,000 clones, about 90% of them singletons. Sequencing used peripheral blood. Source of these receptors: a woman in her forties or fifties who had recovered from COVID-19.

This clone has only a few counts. CDR3 sequence: CASSQVYGANTGELFF. CDR3 DNA: TGTGCCAGCAGCCAAGTTTACGGGGCGAACACCGGGGAGCTGTTTTTT. The gene calls are TRBV3-1 (or the pseudogene TRBV3-2) and TRBJ2-2; weak D call: TRBD2 (5 bases). V dropped 1 base and J dropped 0 bases, with 9 bases sitting between them. Per the germline V gene, CDR1 is LGHDT and CDR2 is YNNKEL (reference sequence). The CDR3 consists of 16 residues.

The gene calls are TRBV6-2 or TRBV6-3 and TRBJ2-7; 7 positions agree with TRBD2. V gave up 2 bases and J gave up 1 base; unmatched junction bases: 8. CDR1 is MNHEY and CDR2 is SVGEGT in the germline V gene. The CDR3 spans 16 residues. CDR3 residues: CASSYDTTSASYEQYF. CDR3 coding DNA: TGTGCCAGCAGTTACGATACTACTAGCGCGTCCTACGAGCAGTACTTC.

DNA for the CDR3: TGCGCCAGCAGCCCCCGGATGCGGGGCGAGCAGTACTTC. Protein product: CASSPRMRGEQYF. This chain uses TRBV4-1 with TRBJ2-7, with a possible D match to TRBD2 (6 bases). This CDR3 has 13 amino acids. Germline V gives CDR1 MGHRA, CDR2 YSYEKL. Trimming cost V 4 bases and J 6 bases, with 13 bases left between them.

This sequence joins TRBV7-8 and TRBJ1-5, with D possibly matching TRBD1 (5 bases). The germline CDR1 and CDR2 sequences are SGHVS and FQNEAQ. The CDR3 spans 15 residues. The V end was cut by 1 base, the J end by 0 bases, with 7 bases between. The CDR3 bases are TGTGCCAGCAGCTTAGACGGGGGTAGCAATCAGCCCCAGCATTTT. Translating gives CASSLDGGSNQPQHF.

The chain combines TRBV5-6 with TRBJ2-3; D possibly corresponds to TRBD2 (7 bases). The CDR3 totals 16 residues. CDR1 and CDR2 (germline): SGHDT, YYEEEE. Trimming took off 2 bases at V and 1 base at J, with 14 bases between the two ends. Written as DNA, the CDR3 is TGTGCCAGCAGCTTTGGGGGGGGCCGGGGCACAGATACGCAGTATTTT. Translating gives CASSFGGGRGTDTQYF.

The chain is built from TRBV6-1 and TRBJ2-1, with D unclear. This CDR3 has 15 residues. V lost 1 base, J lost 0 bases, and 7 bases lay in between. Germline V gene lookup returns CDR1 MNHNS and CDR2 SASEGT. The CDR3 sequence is CASSEGGHSYNEQFF. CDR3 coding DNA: TGTGCCAGCAGTGAAGGAGGCCACTCCTACAATGAGCAGTTCTTC.

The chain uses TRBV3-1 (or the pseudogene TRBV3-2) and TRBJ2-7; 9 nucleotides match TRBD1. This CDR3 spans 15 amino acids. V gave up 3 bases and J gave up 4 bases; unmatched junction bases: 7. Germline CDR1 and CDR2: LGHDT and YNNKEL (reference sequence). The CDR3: CASSHPPGQGYEQYF. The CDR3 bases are TGTGCCAGCAGCCACCCGCCGGGACAGGGTTACGAGCAGTACTTC.

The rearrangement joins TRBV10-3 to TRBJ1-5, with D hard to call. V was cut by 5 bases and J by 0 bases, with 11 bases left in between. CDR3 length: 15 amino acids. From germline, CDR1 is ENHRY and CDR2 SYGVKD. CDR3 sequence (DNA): TGTGCCATCAGTCTGGGAGTCGATAGCAATCAGCCCCAGCATTTT. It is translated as CAISLGVDSNQPQHF.

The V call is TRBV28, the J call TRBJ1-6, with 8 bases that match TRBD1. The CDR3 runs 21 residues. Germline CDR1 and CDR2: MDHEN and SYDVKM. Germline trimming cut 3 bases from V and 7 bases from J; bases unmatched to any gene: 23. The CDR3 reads CASSFFLGGGAGGVRNSPLHF. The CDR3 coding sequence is TGTGCCAGCAGTTTTTTTTTAGGAGGTGGCGCAGGGGGCGTGAGGAATTCACCCCTCCACTTT.

CDR3 DNA sequence: TGTGCCAGCAGCTTGAACGGGGGGATGGCGTACTTC. Its translation: CASSLNGGMAYF. J is TRBJ2-4 and V is TRBV5-5, with 7 bases fitting TRBD2. CDR3 length: 12 residues. Trimming cost V 1 base and J 15 bases; bases outside gene matches: 7. The germline V gene has CDR1 SGHKS and CDR2 YYEKEE (reference sequence).

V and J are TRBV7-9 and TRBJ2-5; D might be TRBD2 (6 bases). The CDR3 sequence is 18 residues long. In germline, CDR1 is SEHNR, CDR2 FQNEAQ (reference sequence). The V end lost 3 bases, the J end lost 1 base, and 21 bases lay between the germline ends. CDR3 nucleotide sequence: TGTGCCAGCAGCTTCGGGCCCACTGTTGCGGGATCCCAAGAGACCCAGTACTTC. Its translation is CASSFGPTVAGSQETQYF.

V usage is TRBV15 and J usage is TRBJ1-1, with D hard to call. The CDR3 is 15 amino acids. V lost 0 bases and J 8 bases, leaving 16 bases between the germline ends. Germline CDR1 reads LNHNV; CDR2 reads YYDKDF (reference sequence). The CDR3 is CATSRDGSGGREAFF. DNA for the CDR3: TGTGCCACCAGCAGAGATGGATCAGGAGGCCGGGAAGCTTTCTTT.

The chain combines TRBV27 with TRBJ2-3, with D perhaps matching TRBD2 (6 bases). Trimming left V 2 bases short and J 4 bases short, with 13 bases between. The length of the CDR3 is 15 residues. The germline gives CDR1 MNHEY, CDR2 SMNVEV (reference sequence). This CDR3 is CASSLGVGGADTQYF. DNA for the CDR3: TGTGCCAGCAGTTTAGGTGTCGGGGGTGCAGATACGCAGTATTTT.